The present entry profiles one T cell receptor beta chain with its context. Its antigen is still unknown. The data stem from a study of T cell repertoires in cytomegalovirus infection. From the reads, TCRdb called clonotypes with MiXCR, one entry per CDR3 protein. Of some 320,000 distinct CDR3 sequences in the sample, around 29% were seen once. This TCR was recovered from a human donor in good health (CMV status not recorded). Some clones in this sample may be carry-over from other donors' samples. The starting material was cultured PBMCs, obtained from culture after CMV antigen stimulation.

CDR3 amino acids: CASSRGQGREQYF. Written as DNA, the CDR3 is TGTGCCAGCAGTCGTGGACAGGGGAGAGAGCAGTACTTC. The J gene is TRBJ2-7, the V gene TRBV12-3 or TRBV12-4; 9 bases line up with TRBD1. V trimming: 5 bases; J trimming: 7 bases; junction bases outside the gene matches: 6. This CDR3 has 13 residues.